This is a list of T cell receptor beta chains from one sample in a study of shared clonotypes between healthy human individuals. Data came from immunoSEQ multiplex PCR; TCRdb stores just in-frame clones and leaves some out. The data contain over 2 million clones, about 95% of them singletons. The sequenced sample was naive CD4+ T cells sorted from blood. These receptors were obtained from a man aged 18-30 years in good health. Each CDR3 is given without its conserved first and last residue. Fields, in order: V gene, D gene, CDR3 protein. D genes are given only for firm matches.

v_call: TRBV5-1
d_call: TRBD1
cdr3_aa: ASSRTGAETQY

v_call: TRBV6-1
d_call: .
cdr3_aa: ASTEGRVRQPQH

v_call: TRBV7-2
d_call: .
cdr3_aa: ASSLVESQSPLH

v_call: TRBV5-1
d_call: TRBD1
cdr3_aa: ASSFVDRGEKQY

v_call: TRBV2
d_call: .
cdr3_aa: ASSEEGTPTNEQF

v_call: TRBV4-1
d_call: .
cdr3_aa: ASSQHRDTEQF

v_call: TRBV25-1
d_call: TRBD1
cdr3_aa: ASSARGPLGEKLF

v_call: TRBV7-9
d_call: .
cdr3_aa: ASNFGGSTVNTIY

v_call: TRBV6-1
d_call: TRBD1
cdr3_aa: ASSENPPGGETEAF

v_call: TRBV29-1
d_call: TRBD1
cdr3_aa: SGTQGAGTEAF

v_call: TRBV4-1
d_call: .
cdr3_aa: ASSQDMTLNEKLF

v_call: TRBV4-3
d_call: .
cdr3_aa: ASSQGVNSATYNEQF

v_call: TRBV5-1
d_call: TRBD1
cdr3_aa: ASSRDSSYNEQF

v_call: TRBV28
d_call: TRBD2
cdr3_aa: ASSLGSSGFVYEQY

v_call: TRBV10-3
d_call: TRBD2
cdr3_aa: AISPGLVDTQY

v_call: TRBV4-2
d_call: .
cdr3_aa: ASSQGGVGGYT